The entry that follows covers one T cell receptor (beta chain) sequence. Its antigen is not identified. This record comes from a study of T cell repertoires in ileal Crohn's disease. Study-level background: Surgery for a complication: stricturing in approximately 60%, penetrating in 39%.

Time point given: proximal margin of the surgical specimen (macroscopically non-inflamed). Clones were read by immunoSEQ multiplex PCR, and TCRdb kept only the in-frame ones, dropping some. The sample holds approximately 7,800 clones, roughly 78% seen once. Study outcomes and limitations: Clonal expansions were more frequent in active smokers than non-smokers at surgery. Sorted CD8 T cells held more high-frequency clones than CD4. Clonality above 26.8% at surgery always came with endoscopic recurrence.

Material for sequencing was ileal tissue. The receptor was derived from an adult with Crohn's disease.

The CDR3 loop is CASRRGTGSDTQYF. The CDR3, as DNA: TGTGCCAGTAGAAGGGGGACAGGCTCAGATACGCAGTATTTT. The V call is TRBV19, the J call TRBJ2-3; 8 bases map to TRBD1. The germline V gene encodes CDR1 LNHDA and CDR2 SQIVND (reference sequence). V gave up 6 bases and J gave up 4 bases; unmatched junction bases: 6. This CDR3 has 14 residues. The entire variable domain, with the rest obtained from reference TRBV19 and TRBJ2-3, is as follows: DGGITQSPKYLFRKEGQNVTLSCEQNLNHDAMYWYRQDPGQGLRLIYYSQIVNDFQKGDIAEGYSVSREKKESFPLTVTSAQKNPTAFYLCASRRGTGSDTQYFGPGTRLTVL.